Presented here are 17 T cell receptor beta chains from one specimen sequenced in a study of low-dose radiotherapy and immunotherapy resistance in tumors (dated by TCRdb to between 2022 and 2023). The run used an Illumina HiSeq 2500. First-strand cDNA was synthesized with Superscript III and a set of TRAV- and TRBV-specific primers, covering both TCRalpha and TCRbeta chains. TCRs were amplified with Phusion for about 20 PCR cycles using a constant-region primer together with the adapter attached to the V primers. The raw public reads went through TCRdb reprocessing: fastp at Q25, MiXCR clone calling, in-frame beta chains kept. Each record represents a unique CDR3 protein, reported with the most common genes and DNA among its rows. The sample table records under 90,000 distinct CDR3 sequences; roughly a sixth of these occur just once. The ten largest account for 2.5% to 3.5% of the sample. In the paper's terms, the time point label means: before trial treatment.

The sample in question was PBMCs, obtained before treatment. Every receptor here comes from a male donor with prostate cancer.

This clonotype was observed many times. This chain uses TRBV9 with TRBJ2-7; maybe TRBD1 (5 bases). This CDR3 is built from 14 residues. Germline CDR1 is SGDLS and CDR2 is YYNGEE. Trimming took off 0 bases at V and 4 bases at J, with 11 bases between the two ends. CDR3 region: CASSVGTQSYEQYF. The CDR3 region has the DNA TGTGCCAGCAGCGTAGGGACACAAAGTTACGAGCAGTACTTC.

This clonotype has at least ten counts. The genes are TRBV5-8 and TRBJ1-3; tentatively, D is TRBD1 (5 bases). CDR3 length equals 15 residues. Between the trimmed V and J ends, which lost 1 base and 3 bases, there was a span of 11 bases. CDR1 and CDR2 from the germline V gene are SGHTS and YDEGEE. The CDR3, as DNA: TGTGCCAGCAGCTTGCGGGGCATACGTGGAAACACCATATATTTT. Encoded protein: CASSLRGIRGNTIYF. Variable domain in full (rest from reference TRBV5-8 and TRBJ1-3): EAGVTQSPTHLIKTRGQQATLRCSPISGHTSVYWYQQALGLGLQFLLWYDEGEERNRGNFPPRFSGRQFPNYSSELNVNALELEDSALYLCASSLRGIRGNTIYFGEGSWLTVV.

The CDR3 bases are TGTGCCAGCAGCTTAATGGGACTAGCGGGGGGAGGGGAGCAGTTCTTC. This encodes CASSLMGLAGGGEQFF. The chain recombines TRBV7-9 with TRBJ2-1; 15 bases fit TRBD2. After removal of 2 bases from V and 10 bases from J, the junction contained 6 bases not matched to a gene. CDR3 size: 16 residues. Germline-derived CDR1 and CDR2 are SEHNR and FQNEAQ (reference sequence).

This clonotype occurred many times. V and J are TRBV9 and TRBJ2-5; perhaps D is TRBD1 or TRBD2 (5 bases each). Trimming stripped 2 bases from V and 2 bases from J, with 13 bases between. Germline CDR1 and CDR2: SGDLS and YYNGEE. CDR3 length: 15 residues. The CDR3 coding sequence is TGTGCCAGCAGCGTGGGGACGGAGGCACAAGAGACCCAGTACTTC. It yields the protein CASSVGTEAQETQYF. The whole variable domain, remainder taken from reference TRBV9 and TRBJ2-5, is DSGVTQTPKHLITATGQRVTLRCSPRSGDLSVYWYQQSLDQGLQFLIQYYNGEERAKGNILERFSAQQFPDLHSELNLSSLELGDSALYFCASSVGTEAQETQYFGPGTRLLVL.

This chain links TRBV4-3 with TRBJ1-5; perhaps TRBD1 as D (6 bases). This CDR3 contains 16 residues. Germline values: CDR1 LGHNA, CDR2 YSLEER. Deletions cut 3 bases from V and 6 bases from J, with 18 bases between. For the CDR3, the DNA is TGCGCCAGCAGCCAGGGTTACAGGGCCGGGGGTCAGCCCCAGCATTTT. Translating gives CASSQGYRAGGQPQHF.

The CDR3 region has the DNA TGTGCCAGCAGGCTCAGAGCGACAACTGAAGCTTTCTTT. This sequence encodes CASRLRATTEAFF. The rearrangement uses TRBV28 and TRBJ1-1; D not certain. The CDR3 contains 13 residues. The V gene lost 6 bases and the J gene lost 5 bases, with 13 bases spanning the gap. CDR1 is MDHEN and CDR2 is SYDVKM in the germline V gene.

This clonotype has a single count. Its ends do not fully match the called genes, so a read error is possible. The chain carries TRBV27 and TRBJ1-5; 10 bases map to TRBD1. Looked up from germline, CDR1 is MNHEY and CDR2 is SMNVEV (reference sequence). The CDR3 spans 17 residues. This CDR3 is CASSPRTGGLGNQPQHF. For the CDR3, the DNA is TGTGCTAGCAGTCCCCGGACAGGGGGACTCGGCAATCAGCCCCAGCATTTT.

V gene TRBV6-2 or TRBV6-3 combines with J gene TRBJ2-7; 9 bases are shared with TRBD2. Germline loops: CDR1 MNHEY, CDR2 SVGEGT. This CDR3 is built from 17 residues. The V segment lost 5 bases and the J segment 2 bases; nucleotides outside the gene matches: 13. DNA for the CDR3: TGTGCCAGCAGTGCGCGGGAGGGGACCCAATTCCCCTACGAGCAGTACTTC. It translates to CASSAREGTQFPYEQYF.

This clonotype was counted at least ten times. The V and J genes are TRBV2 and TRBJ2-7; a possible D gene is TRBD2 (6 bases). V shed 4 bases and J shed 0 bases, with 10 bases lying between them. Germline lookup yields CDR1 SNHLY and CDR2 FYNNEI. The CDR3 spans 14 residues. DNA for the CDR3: TGTGCCAGCAGTGCGGAGGGTGCCTCCTACGAGCAGTACTTC. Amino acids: CASSAEGASYEQYF.

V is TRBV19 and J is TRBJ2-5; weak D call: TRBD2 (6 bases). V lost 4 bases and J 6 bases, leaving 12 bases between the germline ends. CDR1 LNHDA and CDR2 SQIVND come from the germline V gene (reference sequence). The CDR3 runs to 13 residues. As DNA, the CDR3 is TGTGCCAGTAGTAGCGTGGCGGGAAAGACCCAGTACTTC. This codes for CASSSVAGKTQYF.

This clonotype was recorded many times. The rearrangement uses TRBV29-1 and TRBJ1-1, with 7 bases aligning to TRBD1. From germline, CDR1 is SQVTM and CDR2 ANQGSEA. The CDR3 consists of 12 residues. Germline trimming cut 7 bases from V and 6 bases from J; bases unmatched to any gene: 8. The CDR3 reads CSADGGQPEAFF. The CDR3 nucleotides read TGCAGCGCTGATGGGGGACAGCCTGAAGCTTTCTTT.

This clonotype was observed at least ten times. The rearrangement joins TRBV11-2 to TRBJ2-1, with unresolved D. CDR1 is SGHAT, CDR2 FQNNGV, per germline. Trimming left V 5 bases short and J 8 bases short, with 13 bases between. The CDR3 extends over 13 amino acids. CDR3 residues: CASSPRPTDEQFF. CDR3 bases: TGTGCCAGCAGCCCAAGGCCTACCGATGAGCAGTTCTTC.

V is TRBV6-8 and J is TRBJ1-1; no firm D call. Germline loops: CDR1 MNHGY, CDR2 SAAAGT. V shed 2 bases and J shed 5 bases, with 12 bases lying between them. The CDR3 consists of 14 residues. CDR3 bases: TGTGCCAGCAGTTACCGGGCAGGAGGGACTGAAGCTTTCTTT. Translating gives CASSYRAGGTEAFF.

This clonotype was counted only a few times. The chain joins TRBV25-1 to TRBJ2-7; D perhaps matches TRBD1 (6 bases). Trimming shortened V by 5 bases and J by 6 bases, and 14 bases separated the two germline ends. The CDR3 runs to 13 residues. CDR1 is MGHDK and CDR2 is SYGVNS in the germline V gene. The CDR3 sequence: CASSIRRGGEQYF. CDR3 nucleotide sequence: TGTGCCAGCAGTATCCGTCGAGGGGGCGAGCAGTACTTC.

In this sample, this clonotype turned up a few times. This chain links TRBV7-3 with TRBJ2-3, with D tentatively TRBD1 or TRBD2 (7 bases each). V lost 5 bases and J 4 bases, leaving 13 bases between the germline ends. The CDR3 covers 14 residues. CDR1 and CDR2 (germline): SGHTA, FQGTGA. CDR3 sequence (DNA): TGTGCCAGCAGCCGCAGGGGGGGCGCAGATACGCAGTATTTT. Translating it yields CASSRRGGADTQYF.

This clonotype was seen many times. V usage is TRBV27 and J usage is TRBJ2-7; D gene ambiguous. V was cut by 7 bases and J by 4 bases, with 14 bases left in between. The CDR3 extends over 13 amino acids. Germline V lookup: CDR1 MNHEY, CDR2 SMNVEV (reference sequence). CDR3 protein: CASTAVFGYEQYF. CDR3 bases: TGTGCCAGCACCGCCGTTTTTGGGTACGAGCAGTACTTC.

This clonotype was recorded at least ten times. This chain's CDR3 is CASSPGLTYEQYF. CDR3 DNA sequence: TGCGCCAGCAGCCCGGGACTGACTTACGAGCAGTACTTC. The chain links TRBV5-1 to TRBJ2-7, with D maybe TRBD2 (6 bases). This CDR3 is built from 13 residues. V was shortened by 4 bases and J by 4 bases, with 12 bases between the two germline ends. Germline lookup yields CDR1 SGHRS and CDR2 YFSETQ.